Each of the 32 T cell receptor beta chains below was sequenced from the same sample in a study of shared clonotypes between healthy human individuals. The repertoire was sequenced with immunoSEQ multiplex PCR; TCRdb's copy has only in-frame clones and lacks some. Of about 470,000 clones listed, 70% to 80% are singletons. Sample: PBMCs. The receptor set was obtained from a woman aged 40 to 50 in good health. Some clones in this sample may be carry-over from other donors' samples.

V is TRBV20-1 and J is TRBJ2-3; D is uncertain. Germline V gene sequence: CDR1 DFQATT, CDR2 SNEGSKA (reference sequence). The CDR3 runs to 11 residues. Trimming cost V 4 bases and J 0 bases, with 2 bases left between them. The CDR3 is CSAISTDTQYF. For the CDR3, the DNA is TGCAGTGCTATTAGCACAGATACGCAGTATTTT.

The V gene is TRBV7-9, the J gene TRBJ2-7; 8 nucleotides align to TRBD1. Germline V gene sequence: CDR1 SEHNR, CDR2 FQNEAQ (reference sequence). The CDR3 loop spans 16 amino acids. The trim removed 5 bases at V and 4 bases at J, leaving 13 bases unmatched. The CDR3 spells CASSNSRTGPEYEQYF. For the CDR3, the DNA is TGTGCCAGCAGCAATTCACGGACAGGGCCTGAGTACGAGCAGTACTTC.

The sample holds one count of this clone. J is TRBJ2-1 and V is TRBV28; 9 bases align to TRBD2. This CDR3 region has 17 residues. Trimming cost V 1 base and J 8 bases; bases outside gene matches: 12. The germline V gene encodes CDR1 MDHEN and CDR2 SYDVKM. The CDR3 protein is CASSLSGWASGKDEQFF. The DNA of the CDR3 is TGTGCCAGCAGTTTATCCGGGTGGGCTAGCGGGAAGGATGAGCAGTTCTTC.

A note on this clone: This could be a read error, since a much larger clone is one nucleotide away. This chain connects TRBV5-1 to TRBJ2-7; D remains unclear. The V gene lost 0 bases and the J gene lost 9 bases, with 13 bases spanning the gap. CDR1 and CDR2 from the germline V gene are SGHRS and YFSETQ. CDR3 length: 13 amino acids. As DNA, the CDR3 is TGCGCCAGCAGCTTGGAGCCATCCGGCGGGCAGTACTTC. It yields the protein CASSLEPSGGQYF.

This chain uses TRBV18 with TRBJ2-5, with no clear D. The germline CDR1 and CDR2 sequences are KGHSH and LQKENI. This CDR3 has 12 residues. The V end was cut by 6 bases, the J end by 2 bases, with 7 bases between. The CDR3 loop is CASSYLQETQYF. The CDR3 bases are TGTGCCAGCTCGTACCTACAAGAGACCCAGTACTTC.

The rearrangement links TRBV5-5 to TRBJ1-2; no clear D gene. There are 14 residues in the CDR3. Germline V gene data show CDR1 as SGHKS and CDR2 as YYEKEE (reference sequence). V lost 3 bases and J lost 5, with 14 bases in between. The CDR3 is CASSSLGNRYGYTF. Here the CDR3 DNA reads TGTGCCAGCAGCTCCTTGGGCAACAGATATGGCTACACCTTC.

J is TRBJ2-7 and V is TRBV27; D possibly matches TRBD1 or TRBD2 (5 bases each). This CDR3 has 13 residues. Germline CDR1 and CDR2: MNHEY and SMNVEV (reference sequence). V lost 8 bases, J lost 0 bases, and 11 bases lay in between. The CDR3 DNA sequence: TGTGCCAGCGGAGCAGGGAGCTCCTACGAGCAGTACTTC. Its translation is CASGAGSSYEQYF.

The chain has TRBV5-1 and TRBJ2-7; D possibly corresponds to TRBD1 (5 bases). The germline V gene has CDR1 SGHRS and CDR2 YFSETQ. V was clipped by 0 bases and J by 7 bases, with 17 bases between them. The CDR3 loop spans 15 amino acids. The CDR3 protein is CASSLGGRVAEEQYF. In nucleotides, the CDR3 is TGCGCCAGCAGCTTGGGAGGCAGGGTGGCGGAGGAGCAGTACTTC.

The chain employs TRBV29-1 and TRBJ2-5, with 9 bases identical to TRBD1. V lost 8 bases, J lost 2 bases, and 9 bases stayed unmatched. Germline V gene data show CDR1 as SQVTM and CDR2 as ANQGSEA. This CDR3 spans 14 amino acids. The CDR3 protein is CSSRTGAQQETQYF. The DNA of the CDR3 is TGCAGCTCCCGGACAGGGGCCCAACAAGAGACCCAGTACTTC.

The gene calls are TRBV10-3 and TRBJ1-2; unclear D gene. Trimming left V 4 bases short and J 9 bases short, with 15 bases between. The CDR3 totals 13 residues. CDR1 is ENHRY and CDR2 is SYGVKD in the germline V gene. The CDR3 protein is CAISGPGSQSYTF. The DNA of the CDR3 is TGTGCCATCAGTGGCCCGGGATCCCAGAGCTACACCTTC.

V is TRBV6-5 and J is TRBJ2-3, with TRBD2 identical over 8 bases. Germline V CDR1 and CDR2: MNHEY, SVGAGI. V shed 5 bases, J shed 4 bases, and the junction held 8 bases outside the gene matches. The CDR3 sequence is 15 residues long. CDR3 DNA sequence: TGTGCCAGCAGTCCCCGGGGCGGGAGGTCAGATACGCAGTATTTT. The encoded protein is CASSPRGGRSDTQYF.

The V gene is TRBV5-1, the J gene TRBJ2-7; TRBD2 aligns across 7 bases. The length of the CDR3 is 15 residues. CDR1 is SGHRS, CDR2 YFSETQ, per germline. J gave up 3 bases and V 1 base, and 7 bases lay outside the gene matches. In DNA, the CDR3 is TGCGCCAGCAGCTTGAACCCCAGCGGGGACTACGAGCAGTACTTC. Translating it yields CASSLNPSGDYEQYF.

The chain couples TRBV2 to TRBJ1-5; possible D gene TRBD1, 5 bases. Germline loops: CDR1 SNHLY, CDR2 FYNNEI. This CDR3 contains 17 residues. V was shortened by 2 bases and J by 1 base, with 15 bases between the two germline ends. CDR3 DNA sequence: TGTGCCAGCAGTGAATCTAGGGGCGCGAGAAGCAATCAGCCCCAGCATTTT. This gives the protein CASSESRGARSNQPQHF.

The chain is built from TRBV4-1 and TRBJ2-7; D gene unclear. Trimming shortened V by 1 base and J by 0 bases, and 10 bases separated the two germline ends. Germline V gene data show CDR1 as MGHRA and CDR2 as YSYEKL. The CDR3 extends over 15 amino acids. Written as DNA, the CDR3 is TGCGCCAGCAGCCAAGGTTTTAGCAGCTCCTACGAGCAGTACTTC. Translating gives CASSQGFSSSYEQYF.

Comment on this clone: Germline and junction disagree at one end, which may indicate a read error. Other DNA sequences in this sample translate to the same CDR3. The chain recombines TRBV19 with TRBJ1-1, with D tentatively TRBD1 (6 bases). This CDR3 is 13 amino acids long. The germline V gene encodes CDR1 LNHDA and CDR2 SQIVND (reference sequence). The CDR3: CASRRTANTEAFF. Written as DNA, the CDR3 is TGTGCCAGTAGAAGGACAGCGAACACTGAAGCTTTCTTC.

CDR3 region: CASSPLDRAQTQYF. The CDR3 region has the DNA TGTGCCAGCAGTCCGCTGGACAGGGCTCAGACCCAGTACTTC. This chain uses TRBV28 with TRBJ2-5, with TRBD1 matching 8 bases. Germline V lookup: CDR1 MDHEN, CDR2 SYDVKM. V lost 5 bases, J lost 6 bases, and 8 bases stayed unmatched. CDR3 size: 14 residues.

The V and J genes are TRBV18 and TRBJ2-2, with 7 bases aligning to TRBD1. Germline V gives CDR1 KGHSH, CDR2 LQKENI. The CDR3 runs 17 residues. With 3 bases clipped from V and 4 bases from J, the junction kept 11 bases outside the gene matches. CDR3 bases: TGTGCCAGCTCACCGAGACAGGGCCCGCTTACCACCGGGGAGCTGTTTTTT. Translated, it gives CASSPRQGPLTTGELFF.

The CDR3 sequence: CSVASTGGHEQFF. CDR3 nucleotide sequence: TGCAGCGTAGCCTCGACAGGGGGCCATGAGCAGTTCTTC. The rearrangement links TRBV29-1 to TRBJ2-1; TRBD1 matches at 10 bases. Trimming at V came to 6 bases and at J to 8 bases, leaving 7 bases not matched to a gene. The CDR3 length is 13 residues. Germline V gives CDR1 SQVTM, CDR2 ANQGSEA.

The chain combines TRBV5-1 with TRBJ2-1; D is undetermined. Trimming cost V 0 bases and J 6 bases, with 10 bases left between them. The CDR3 has 14 residues. CDR1 and CDR2 from the germline V gene are SGHRS and YFSETQ. CDR3 amino acids: CASSLATDPNEQFF. In DNA, the CDR3 is TGCGCCAGCAGCTTGGCCACAGATCCCAATGAGCAGTTCTTC.

The genes are TRBV4-3 and TRBJ1-2; tentatively, D is TRBD1 (5 bases). The CDR3 is 14 residues long. Germline V gives CDR1 LGHNA, CDR2 YSLEER. Trimming shortened V by 3 bases and J by 8 bases, and 16 bases separated the two germline ends. The CDR3 region has the DNA TGCGCCAGCAGCCAGGCTCCGAATTGGGGCGGCTACACCTTC. This translates into CASSQAPNWGGYTF.

This clone was seen a handful of times. The chain recombines TRBV27 with TRBJ1-2, with 8 bases aligning to TRBD1. Germline trimming cut 6 bases from V and 8 bases from J; bases unmatched to any gene: 8. The CDR3 extends over 13 amino acids. Looked up from germline, CDR1 is MNHEY and CDR2 is SMNVEV (reference sequence). Here the CDR3 DNA reads TGTGCCAGCAGCCCGGGCAGGGGGCAAGGCTACACCTTC. Its translation: CASSPGRGQGYTF.

This clone showed up just a few times. This chain uses TRBV19 with TRBJ1-5, with 7 positions matching TRBD1. J was trimmed by 2 bases and V by 5 bases; bases with no gene match: 3. The CDR3 has 14 amino acids. CDR1 and CDR2 from the germline V gene are LNHDA and SQIVND (reference sequence). The chain's CDR3 is CASSLGTGNQPQHF. The DNA of the CDR3 is TGTGCCAGTAGTCTTGGGACAGGCAATCAGCCCCAGCATTTT.

This clone has a handful of counts. The chain joins TRBV11-1 to TRBJ2-5, with 8 bases matching TRBD1. J was trimmed by 4 bases and V by 4 bases; bases with no gene match: 2. The CDR3 loop spans 13 amino acids. CDR1 and CDR2 from the germline V gene are SGHAT and FQDESV (reference sequence). CDR3 sequence: CASSWTGRETQYF. CDR3 DNA sequence: TGTGCCAGCAGCTGGACAGGGCGAGAGACCCAGTACTTC.

The chain carries TRBV4-1 and TRBJ2-6, with D uncertain. V was clipped by 5 bases and J by 12 bases, with 8 bases between them. Germline V CDR1 and CDR2: MGHRA, YSYEKL. This CDR3 spans 11 amino acids. CDR3 nucleotide sequence: TGCGCCAGCAGCGCCTCTCGCGTCCTGACTTTC. It is translated as CASSASRVLTF.

The rearrangement uses TRBV18 and TRBJ2-5; 10 positions match TRBD2. The CDR3 is 15 residues long. Germline-derived CDR1 and CDR2 are KGHSH and LQKENI. V gave up 2 bases and J gave up 1 base; unmatched junction bases: 1. The DNA for the CDR3 is TGTGCCAGCTCACCAGGACTAGCGGTCCAAGAGACCCAGTACTTC. Its protein product is CASSPGLAVQETQYF.

Concerning this clone: The germline gene is not matched at one end of the junction; a read error may be the cause. The V gene is TRBV18, the J gene TRBJ2-7; 7 bases align to TRBD2. CDR1 is KGHSH, CDR2 LQKENI, per germline. The CDR3 totals 15 residues. The CDR3 bases are TGTGCCAACTCACGGGGGAGGGAGCGCCGGTCCGAGCAGTACTTC. Its translation: CANSRGRERRSEQYF. The full variable domain, with the rest looked up from reference TRBV18 and TRBJ2-7, is NAGVMQNPRHLVRRRGQEARLRCSPMKGHSHVYWYRQLPEEGLKFMVYLQKENIIDESGMPKERFSAEFPKEGPSILRIQQVVRGDSAAYFCANSRGRERRSEQYFGPGTRLTVT.

The CDR3 protein is CAISESASVETQYF. The DNA for the CDR3 is TGTGCCATCAGTGAGTCTGCCAGTGTCGAGACCCAGTACTTC. The chain joins TRBV10-3 to TRBJ2-5; D is ambiguous. The length of the CDR3 is 14 residues. Germline CDR1 is ENHRY and CDR2 is SYGVKD. The V end lost 0 bases, the J end lost 5 bases, and 10 bases lay between the germline ends.

The chain has TRBV7-9 and TRBJ2-5; TRBD2 is a possible D gene (5 bases). This CDR3 has 14 residues. CDR1 and CDR2 from the germline V gene are SEHNR and FQNEAQ (reference sequence). Between the trimmed V and J ends, which lost 7 bases and 5 bases, there was a span of 17 bases. The CDR3, as DNA: TGTGCCAGCACTTACGGTTCCGGGATGGAGACCCAGTACTTC. It specifies CASTYGSGMETQYF.

V usage is TRBV15 and J usage is TRBJ2-1; possible D gene TRBD2, 6 bases. CDR1 and CDR2 (germline): LNHNV, YYDKDF (reference sequence). CDR3 length: 15 residues. Trimming took 0 bases from V and 5 from J, leaving 11 bases between them. CDR3 coding DNA: TGTGCCACCAGCAGAGAGGCTAGCGCGCACAATGAGCAGTTCTTC. The encoded protein is CATSREASAHNEQFF. The full variable domain, rest sourced from reference TRBV15 and TRBJ2-1, is DAMVIQNPRYQVTQFGKPVTLSCSQTLNHNVMYWYQQKSSQAPKLLFHYYDKDFNNEADTPDNFQSRRPNTSFCFLDIRSPGLGDTAMYLCATSREASAHNEQFFGPGTRLTVL.

The gene calls are TRBV30 and TRBJ2-3, with 10 nucleotides matching TRBD2. The trim removed 5 bases at V and 0 bases at J, leaving 5 bases unmatched. In germline, CDR1 is GTSNPN, CDR2 SVGIG (reference sequence). The CDR3 extends over 15 amino acids. The CDR3 is CAWEVAGGSTDTQYF. The CDR3 coding sequence is TGTGCCTGGGAGGTAGCGGGAGGAAGCACAGATACGCAGTATTTT.

The V and J genes are TRBV5-6 and TRBJ1-2, with D unresolved. Germline CDR1 SGHDT, CDR2 YYEEEE. V shed 4 bases and J shed 8 bases, with 21 bases lying between them. This CDR3 has 15 residues. CDR3 DNA: TGTGCCAGCAGCCTATCTTCGGACTCCGGGTACGGCTACACCTTC. Amino acids: CASSLSSDSGYGYTF.

The chain carries TRBV7-9 and TRBJ2-7; no definite D call. Trimming took off 1 base at V and 2 bases at J, with 6 bases between the two ends. This CDR3 contains 13 residues. The germline V gene has CDR1 SEHNR and CDR2 FQNEAQ (reference sequence). The CDR3 spells CASSLGAPYEQYF. DNA of the CDR3: TGTGCCAGCAGCTTAGGGGCCCCCTACGAGCAGTACTTC.